The rows below give T cell receptor beta chains drawn from one sample of a study of lung T cells in sarcoidosis with Löfgren's syndrome. One entry per CDR3 protein, called by TCRdb with MiXCR from the reads. The sample carries about 4,000 distinct CDR3 sequences, 20% to 25% recorded once. The sample taken for sequencing was CD4+ T cells from bronchoalveolar lavage. These TCRs come from a human donor with sarcoidosis (Löfgren's syndrome or another form), or a control subject (not recorded which). Both conserved end residues are part of each CDR3. D genes are given only for firm matches. The size entry is marked missing in some rows and otherwise reads once, few, many or a size class.

CASSLAPRTSGSTDTQYF TGTGCCAGCAGCTTAGCGCCTAGGACTAGCGGAAGCACAGATACGCAGTATTTT TRBV7-2 medium-sized TRBD2 TRBJ2-3
CASSQSGRINEQYF TGTGCCAGCAGCCAAAGCGGGAGGATTAACGAGCAGTACTTC TRBV3-1 medium-sized TRBD2 TRBJ2-7
CSAARRDRGSITGELFF TGCAGCGCTGCCCGCCGGGACAGGGGGTCGATCACCGGGGAGCTGTTTTTT TRBV29-1 many TRBD1 TRBJ2-2
CASSQPNQPKHF TGTGCCAGCAGCCAGCCCAATCAGCCCAAACATTTT TRBV28 . . TRBJ1-5
CASSILSGQTQETQYF TGTGCCAGTAGTATTCTTTCGGGGCAGACCCAAGAGACCCAGTACTTC TRBV19 many . TRBJ2-5
CASSPSGGYQPQHF TGTGCCAGCAGCCCCTCGGGAGGGTATCAGCCCCAGCATTTT TRBV6-1 large . TRBJ1-5
CASSFDSYNEQFF TGTGCCAGCAGTTTCGACAGTTACAATGAGCAGTTCTTC TRBV6-1 large . TRBJ2-1
CASSPRGTAQYEQYF TGTGCCAGCAGTCCCAGGGGGACAGCCCAATACGAGCAGTACTTC TRBV7-2 many TRBD1 TRBJ2-7
CASTKTGTVDSHEQYF TGTGCCAGCACCAAGACCGGGACGGTCGACTCCCACGAGCAGTACTTC TRBV12-3/TRBV12-4 . . TRBJ2-7
CASRFRGGSNTGELFF TGTGCCAGTCGCTTCAGGGGCGGATCGAACACCGGGGAGCTGTTTTTT TRBV6-2/TRBV6-3 medium-sized . TRBJ2-2
CASSLTGVTEAFF TGTGCCAGCAGCCTGACAGGGGTAACTGAAGCTTTCTTT TRBV7-2 medium-sized TRBD1 TRBJ1-1
CASGSGTSGGADTQYF TGTGCTAGTGGTTCAGGGACTAGCGGGGGGGCGGATACGCAGTATTTT TRBV12-5 few TRBD2 TRBJ2-3
CASRTGFSTGTQYF TGCGCCAGCAGAACGGGATTTAGCACAGGTACGCAGTATTTT TRBV5-1 . . TRBJ2-3
CASSFAVGASSEQYF TGTGCCAGCAGCTTTGCAGTGGGGGCGTCTAGCGAGCAGTACTTC TRBV7-3 medium-sized . TRBJ2-7
CASSGLAGGNEQSF TGCGCCAGCAGTGGACTAGCGGGAGGCAATGAGCAGTCCTTC TRBV10-2 . TRBD2 TRBJ2-1
CASSPGGDGYTF TGTGCCAGCTCACCAGGAGGGGACGGCTACACCTTC TRBV18 many . TRBJ1-2